The 3 T cell receptor beta chains in this list originate from one sample, sequenced in a study of graft-versus-host responses after intestinal transplantation (dated by TCRdb to 2020 to 2022). The receptor library was made with the immunoSEQ multiplex PCR assay. TCRdb mirrors the immuneACCESS table, restricted to in-frame sequences. Some clones are absent from its copies; in checked studies, under half trace to an unresolved V gene, and the reason for the others is unknown. For this sample the table gives more than 55,000 clones, of which about 90% were detected only once. The top ten hold less than 2% of the sample. This sample comprised PBMCs, obtained 26 days after transplant. These receptors came from a human patient who received an intestinal transplant, so some T cells may come from the graft donor.

The chain couples TRBV9 to TRBJ1-3; D ambiguous. Trimming pared 0 bases from V and 0 bases from J, leaving 10 bases between. Germline V gives CDR1 SGDLS, CDR2 YYNGEE. The CDR3 contains 16 residues. The CDR3 region has the DNA TGTGCCAGCAGCGTAGATCCGACTCTCTCTGGAAACACCATATATTTT. Its protein is CASSVDPTLSGNTIYF. Full variable domain (remainder filled in from reference TRBV9 and TRBJ1-3): DSGVTQTPKHLITATGQRVTLRCSPRSGDLSVYWYQQSLDQGLQFLIQYYNGEERAKGNILERFSAQQFPDLHSELNLSSLELGDSALYFCASSVDPTLSGNTIYFGEGSWLTVV.

This sequence joins TRBV2 and TRBJ1-5; 8 nucleotides match TRBD1. Germline loops: CDR1 SNHLY, CDR2 FYNNEI. The CDR3 runs 15 residues. The V segment lost 6 bases and the J segment 0 bases; nucleotides outside the gene matches: 4. CDR3 in DNA: TGTGCCAGCAGAGTGGACAGGGATAGCAATCAGCCCCAGCATTTT. Protein sequence: CASRVDRDSNQPQHF.

The V and J genes are TRBV27 and TRBJ2-2; 8 bases match TRBD1. Looked up from germline, CDR1 is MNHEY and CDR2 is SMNVEV (reference sequence). V was pared by 8 bases and J by 4 bases, with 9 bases of the junction left unmatched. This CDR3 is 15 amino acids long. The CDR3 DNA is TGTGCCAGCCAAGACAGGGGCGAAGGCACCGGGGAGCTGTTTTTT. This codes for CASQDRGEGTGELFF.